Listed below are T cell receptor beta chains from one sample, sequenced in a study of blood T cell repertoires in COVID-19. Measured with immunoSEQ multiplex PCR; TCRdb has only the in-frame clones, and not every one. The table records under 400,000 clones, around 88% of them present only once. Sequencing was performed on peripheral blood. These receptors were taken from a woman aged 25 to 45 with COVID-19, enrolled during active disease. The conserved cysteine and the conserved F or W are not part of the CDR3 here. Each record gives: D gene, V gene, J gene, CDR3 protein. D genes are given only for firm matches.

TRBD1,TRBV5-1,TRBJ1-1,ASSPGTGGFEAF
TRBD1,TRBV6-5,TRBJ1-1,ASSYRQGDGEAF
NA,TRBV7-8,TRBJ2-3,ASSLRDTDTQY
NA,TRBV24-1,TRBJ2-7,ATSDRGWEQY
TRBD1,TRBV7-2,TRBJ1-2,ASSYGATGDYGYT
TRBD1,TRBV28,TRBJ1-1,ASRIHRGTEAF
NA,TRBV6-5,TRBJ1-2,ASSSTVNYGYT
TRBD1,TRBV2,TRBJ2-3,ASRSTGGADTQY
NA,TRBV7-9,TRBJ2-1,ASSLLARPLPYNEQF
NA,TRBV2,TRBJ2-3,ASSEYQITDTQY
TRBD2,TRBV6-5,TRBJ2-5,ASRQTRGGQETQY
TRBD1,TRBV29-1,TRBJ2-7,STRDRGTEREQY
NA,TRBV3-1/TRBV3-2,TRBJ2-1,ASSRTKHEQF
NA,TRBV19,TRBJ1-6,ASSITGSSVYSPLH
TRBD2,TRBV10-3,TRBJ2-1,AISESGGAVNEQF
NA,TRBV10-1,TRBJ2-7,ASRRDGSYEQY
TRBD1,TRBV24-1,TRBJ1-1,ATRGQMNTEAF
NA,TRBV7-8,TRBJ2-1,ASSQAQGYEQF
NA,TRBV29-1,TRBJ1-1,SVGSYTEAF
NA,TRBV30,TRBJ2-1,ACGVMMYNEQF
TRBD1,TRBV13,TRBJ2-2,ASSSTGGTGELF
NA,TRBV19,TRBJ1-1,ASSIWARPNTEAF
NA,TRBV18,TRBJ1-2,ASSLQRGGGIYGYT